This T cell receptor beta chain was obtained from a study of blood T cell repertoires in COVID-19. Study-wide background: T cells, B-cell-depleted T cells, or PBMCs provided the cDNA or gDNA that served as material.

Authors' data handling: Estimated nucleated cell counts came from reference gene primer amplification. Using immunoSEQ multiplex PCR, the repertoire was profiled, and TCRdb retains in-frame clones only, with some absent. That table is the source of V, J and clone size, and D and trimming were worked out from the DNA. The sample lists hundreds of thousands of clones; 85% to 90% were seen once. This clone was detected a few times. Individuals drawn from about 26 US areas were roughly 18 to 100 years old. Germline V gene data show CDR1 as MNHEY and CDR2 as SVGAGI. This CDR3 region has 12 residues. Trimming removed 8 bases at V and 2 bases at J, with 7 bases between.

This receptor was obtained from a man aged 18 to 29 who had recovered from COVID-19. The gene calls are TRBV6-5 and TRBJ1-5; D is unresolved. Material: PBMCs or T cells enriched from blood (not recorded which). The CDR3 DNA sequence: TGTGCCAGCGGGAGGGGCAATCAGCCCCAGCATTTT. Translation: CASGRGNQPQHF.